The 30 T cell receptor beta chains below all came from one sample that was sequenced in a study of a mutant IDH1 vaccine in newly diagnosed glioma. Profiled with immunoSEQ multiplex PCR; TCRdb holds only in-frame clones, not every one. The sample lists over 30,000 clones, about three quarters occurring once. Regarding time point: baseline, week 1 (first vaccination visit). Treatment defined: pre-vaccination baseline after standard-of-care therapy. The sample here was peripheral blood mononuclear cells (PBMCs), taken from a glioma patient treated with radiotherapy, temozolomide or both. The receptors derive from a man aged 45-60 years with glioma. Some clones in this sample may be carry-over from other donors' samples.

There are a few counts of this clone. V is TRBV7-8 and J is TRBJ1-1; 7 bases map to TRBD1. Germline-derived CDR1 and CDR2 are SGHVS and FQNEAQ. CDR3 length: 14 amino acids. With V trimmed by 5 bases and J by 1 base, 4 bases remained unmatched. The CDR3 sequence is CASSTGQKNTEAFF. CDR3 nucleotides: TGTGCCAGCAGCACGGGACAGAAGAACACTGAAGCTTTCTTT.

The chain recombines TRBV10-3 with TRBJ2-3; the match to TRBD2 covers 7 bases. J lost 0 bases, V lost 3 bases, and 9 bases had no gene match. Germline assignment: CDR1 ENHRY and CDR2 SYGVKD. The CDR3 is 17 amino acids. Here the CDR3 DNA reads TGTGCCATCAGTGACTCCGGGGGGACGCTGAGCACAGATACGCAGTATTTT. Translating gives CAISDSGGTLSTDTQYF.

The rearrangement links TRBV11-3 to TRBJ2-5; D is perhaps TRBD2 (5 bases). Trimming left V 5 bases short and J 5 bases short, with 15 bases between. Looked up from germline, CDR1 is SGHNT and CDR2 is YENEEA. The CDR3 totals 14 residues. Written as DNA, the CDR3 is TGTGCCAGCAGCAAAAGAAGAGGGCTGGAGACCCAGTACTTC. Protein sequence: CASSKRRGLETQYF.

The rearrangement uses TRBV5-6 and TRBJ2-1; TRBD1 matches 8 bases. The CDR3 loop spans 17 amino acids. CDR1 and CDR2 from the germline V gene are SGHDT and YYEEEE. The ends lost 4 bases at V and 0 bases at J; junction bases unmatched: 9. CDR3 sequence: CASSRTQGASSYNEQFF. CDR3 DNA sequence: TGTGCCAGCAGCCGTACCCAGGGGGCGAGCTCCTACAATGAGCAGTTCTTC. Full variable domain (outside the CDR3, taken from reference TRBV5-6 and TRBJ2-1): DAGVTQSPTHLIKTRGQQVTLRCSPKSGHDTVSWYQQALGQGPQFIFQYYEEEERQRGNFPDRFSGHQFPNYSSELNVNALLLGDSALYLCASSRTQGASSYNEQFFGPGTRLTVL.

The gene calls are TRBV7-9 and TRBJ1-3, with 8 bases lining up with TRBD1. CDR1 SEHNR and CDR2 FQNEAQ come from the germline V gene (reference sequence). Unmatched junction bases numbered 1, after V lost 3 bases and J lost 3 bases. This CDR3 comprises 14 residues. The CDR3 protein is CASSLDRVGNTIYF. CDR3 nucleotide sequence: TGTGCCAGCAGCTTGGACAGGGTTGGAAACACCATATATTTT. The variable domain in full, with the rest retrieved from reference TRBV7-9 and TRBJ1-3, is DTGVSQNPRHKITKRGQNVTFRCDPISEHNRLYWYRQTLGQGPEFLTYFQNEAQLEKSRLLSDRFSAERPKGSFSTLEIQRTEQGDSAMYLCASSLDRVGNTIYFGEGSWLTVV.

V gene TRBV30 combines with J gene TRBJ2-4, with unresolved D. CDR1 GTSNPN and CDR2 SVGIG come from the germline V gene (reference sequence). CDR3 size: 11 residues. Trimming removed 6 bases at V and 7 bases at J, with 10 bases between. The CDR3, as DNA: TGTGCCTGTATTCTCCGCAACATTCAGTACTTC. As protein: CACILRNIQYF.

This rearrangement joins TRBV11-3 to TRBJ2-7, with 9 bases identical to TRBD2. V lost 5 bases and J lost 5; bases outside the gene matches: 10. Per germline, CDR1 SGHNT and CDR2 YENEEA. The CDR3 has 15 residues. Here the CDR3 DNA reads TGTGCCAGCAGCCCGATTGGGACTAGCTCTGACGAGCAGTACTTC. It specifies CASSPIGTSSDEQYF.

This sequence joins TRBV5-4 and TRBJ2-1, with D unresolved. Germline V lookup: CDR1 SGHNT, CDR2 YYREEE (reference sequence). V was clipped by 4 bases and J by 7 bases, with 9 bases between them. CDR3 length: 12 amino acids. CDR3 protein: CASSEIQNEQFF. The CDR3 region has the DNA TGTGCCAGCAGCGAAATTCAAAATGAGCAGTTCTTC. Complete variable domain (other parts from reference TRBV5-4 and TRBJ2-1): ETGVTQSPTHLIKTRGQQVTLRCSSQSGHNTVSWYQQALGQGPQFIFQYYREEENGRGNFPPRFSGLQFPNYSSELNVNALELDDSALYLCASSEIQNEQFFGPGTRLTVL.

The chain combines TRBV5-1 with TRBJ2-2; 9 bases match TRBD1. Per the germline V gene, CDR1 is SGHRS and CDR2 is YFSETQ. This CDR3 has 18 residues. V lost 1 base and J lost 2; bases outside the gene matches: 9. CDR3 sequence: CASSLYSRDRANTGELFF. As DNA, the CDR3 is TGCGCCAGCAGCTTGTACTCCCGGGACAGGGCCAACACCGGGGAGCTGTTTTTT.

To note about this clone: At one of its ends the junction is not consistent with the germline gene, which may arise from a read error. V and J are TRBV6-6 and TRBJ2-1, with 7 nucleotides matching TRBD1. The CDR3 has 15 residues. Germline values: CDR1 MNHNY, CDR2 SVGAGI (reference sequence). CDR3 nucleotides: TGTGCCAGCAGCTACTCGACAGGGAAGAGGGATGAGCAGTTCTTC. It encodes CASSYSTGKRDEQFF.

This chain connects TRBV10-3 to TRBJ2-2, with TRBD1 matching over 12 bases. This CDR3 region has 17 residues. Trimming removed 0 bases from V and 4 bases from J; junction bases left unmatched: 3. Germline CDR1 reads ENHRY; CDR2 reads SYGVKD. The CDR3 region has the DNA TGTGCCATCAGTGAGTCGGCGGGACAGGGGGCCACCGGGGAGCTGTTTTTT. Its translation: CAISESAGQGATGELFF.

In DNA, the CDR3 is TGTGCCAGCAGCTTGGGTTGGGGGCTTGAAAAACTGTTTTTT. It encodes CASSLGWGLEKLFF. The chain uses TRBV5-5 and TRBJ1-4; weak D call: TRBD1 (6 bases). CDR1 is SGHKS and CDR2 is YYEKEE in the germline V gene (reference sequence). V was shortened by 0 bases and J by 7 bases, with 10 bases between the two germline ends. The CDR3 spans 14 residues.

The genes are TRBV29-1 and TRBJ1-4; the D gene is possibly TRBD1 (5 bases). The CDR3 has 12 residues. CDR1 and CDR2 from the germline V gene are SQVTM and ANQGSEA. The V and J ends lost 5 bases and 5 bases respectively, with 9 bases between them. CDR3 nucleotide sequence: TGCAGCGTTACGGCAGGGAATGAAAAACTGTTTTTT. This translates into CSVTAGNEKLFF.

This clone came up once. This chain uses TRBV2 with TRBJ1-2; D perhaps matches TRBD1 (5 bases). Germline-derived CDR1 and CDR2 are SNHLY and FYNNEI. With 7 bases removed from V and 4 bases from J, the gap between germline ends came to 16 bases. The CDR3 consists of 14 residues. Written as DNA, the CDR3 is TGTGCCAGCAAACGGGAGGGGCGCTTCTATGGCTACACCTTC. This encodes CASKREGRFYGYTF.

On this clone itself: The same CDR3 arises from other DNA sequences in this sample as well. The chain links TRBV6-5 to TRBJ1-1; a weak D match, TRBD1 (5 bases). With 4 bases removed from V and 1 base from J, the gap between germline ends came to 7 bases. This CDR3 comprises 13 residues. Germline values: CDR1 MNHEY, CDR2 SVGAGI. The CDR3 region is CASSSGQNTEAFF. The CDR3, as DNA: TGTGCCAGCAGTTCCGGACAGAACACTGAAGCTTTCTTT.

The rearrangement uses TRBV30 and TRBJ1-4; D gene uncertain. The length of the CDR3 is 14 residues. Germline lookup yields CDR1 GTSNPN and CDR2 SVGIG (reference sequence). The V and J ends lost 4 bases and 4 bases respectively, with 13 bases between them. The DNA of the CDR3 is TGTGCCTGGATGCAGGTGGGAAGTAATGAAAAACTGTTTTTT. It codes for CAWMQVGSNEKLFF.

The rearrangement joins TRBV5-1 to TRBJ1-4; D gene ambiguous. V dropped 4 bases and J dropped 0 bases, with 13 bases sitting between them. The CDR3 sequence is 16 residues long. The germline CDR1 and CDR2 sequences are SGHRS and YFSETQ. CDR3 in amino acids: CASSPGVAATNEKLFF. As DNA, the CDR3 is TGCGCCAGCAGCCCGGGAGTGGCGGCAACTAATGAAAAACTGTTTTTT.

CDR3: CASSEGNTEAFF. CDR3 DNA: TGTGCCAGCAGTGAAGGAAACACTGAAGCTTTCTTT. This chain links TRBV2 with TRBJ1-1, with unresolved D. V lost 1 base to trimming and J lost 2 bases, with 2 bases between them. CDR3 length: 12 residues. Germline CDR1 reads SNHLY; CDR2 reads FYNNEI.

The J gene is TRBJ1-2, the V gene TRBV27; 7 bases align to TRBD1. With 3 bases clipped from V and 3 bases from J, the junction kept 1 base outside the gene matches. CDR3 size: 13 residues. The V gene's germline CDR1 is MNHEY and CDR2 SMNVEV (reference sequence). Here the CDR3 DNA reads TGTGCCAGCAGTTTGGACAGGCACTATGGCTACACCTTC. Amino acid sequence: CASSLDRHYGYTF.

The rearrangement joins TRBV6-5 to TRBJ1-2, with 7 nucleotides matching TRBD1. V gave up 5 bases and J gave up 3 bases; unmatched junction bases: 6. CDR1 and CDR2 (germline): MNHEY, SVGAGI. This CDR3 has 14 amino acids. CDR3 sequence reads: CASSRQGEDYGYTF. The CDR3 nucleotides are TGTGCCAGCAGTCGACAGGGAGAAGACTATGGCTACACCTTC.

V is TRBV28 and J is TRBJ2-1; tentatively, D is TRBD1 or TRBD2 (5 bases each). The CDR3 contains 15 residues. Trimming removed 8 bases from V and 7 bases from J, with 21 bases in between. The germline V gene encodes CDR1 MDHEN and CDR2 SYDVKM. As DNA, the CDR3 is TGTGCCAGCCGAATGACCGGGACGGGACGAAATGAGCAGTTCTTC. Translated, it gives CASRMTGTGRNEQFF.

This clone was picked up a small number of times. This chain links TRBV2 with TRBJ1-4; perhaps TRBD1 as D (6 bases). Germline V gene sequence: CDR1 SNHLY, CDR2 FYNNEI. This CDR3 comprises 15 residues. The V gene lost 3 bases and the J gene lost 8 bases, with 16 bases spanning the gap. The CDR3 DNA reads as TGTGCCAGCAGTGATAACAGGGTTCTTTTAGAAAAACTGTTTTTT. Protein: CASSDNRVLLEKLFF. The full variable domain, in which reference TRBV2 and TRBJ1-4 provide the parts outside the CDR3, is EPEVTQTPSHQVTQMGQEVILRCVPISNHLYFYWYRQILGQKVEFLVSFYNNEISEKSEIFDDQFSVERPDGSNFTLKIRSTKLEDSAMYFCASSDNRVLLEKLFFGSGTQLSVL.

The V call is TRBV7-6, the J call TRBJ1-1; no reliable D call. The V gene's germline CDR1 is SGHVS and CDR2 FNYEAQ. The CDR3 extends over 12 amino acids. Trimming took off 1 base at V and 6 bases at J, with 6 bases between the two ends. The CDR3 nucleotides read TGTGCCAGCAGCTTAGGTGGGGCTGAAGCTTTCTTT. It codes for CASSLGGAEAFF.

The chain carries TRBV7-2 and TRBJ1-5; a weak D match, TRBD1 (6 bases). The CDR3 is 15 residues long. V lost 1 base, J lost 5 bases, and 12 bases lay in between. Germline V gives CDR1 SGHTA, CDR2 FQGNSA. This chain's CDR3 is CASSLESGVDQPQHF. CDR3 in DNA: TGTGCCAGCAGCTTAGAGTCAGGGGTAGATCAGCCCCAGCATTTT.

In its sample, this clone was seen a few times. The chain combines TRBV30 with TRBJ1-2; no clear D gene. The germline V and J ends were trimmed by 5 bases and 2 bases, with 9 bases remaining between them. Germline loops: CDR1 GTSNPN, CDR2 SVGIG (reference sequence). The CDR3 has 12 residues. In DNA, the CDR3 is TGTGCCTGGCAAGGGATCAACTATGGCTACACCTTC. Its protein is CAWQGINYGYTF.

The chain couples TRBV7-9 to TRBJ1-4; D remains unclear. CDR1 and CDR2 (germline): SEHNR, FQNEAQ (reference sequence). V was cut by 0 bases and J by 6 bases, with 11 bases left in between. The CDR3 has 15 amino acids. In nucleotides, the CDR3 is TGTGCCAGCAGCTTAGCAGGGCCCCGGGATGAAAAACTGTTTTTT. Translated, it gives CASSLAGPRDEKLFF.

The genes are TRBV30 and TRBJ2-6; 13 bases agree with TRBD2. The CDR3 sequence is 18 residues long. Germline CDR1 reads GTSNPN; CDR2 reads SVGIG (reference sequence). Losses at the gene ends were 8 bases for V and 0 bases for J; bases not matched to a gene: 10. The CDR3 loop is CAGLGLAGTISGANVLTF. The CDR3 DNA follows: TGTGCCGGACTGGGACTAGCGGGGACGATCTCTGGGGCCAACGTCCTGACTTTC.

The chain joins TRBV18 to TRBJ2-7; 11 bases map to TRBD2. Germline lookup yields CDR1 KGHSH and CDR2 LQKENI. The CDR3 has 15 residues. V lost 6 bases and J lost 2; bases outside the gene matches: 6. The CDR3 DNA reads as TGTGCCAGCTCCCACACTAGCGGGAGTACCTACGAGCAGTACTTC. Protein: CASSHTSGSTYEQYF.

The chain couples TRBV2 to TRBJ2-7; the D is unclear. V lost 3 bases and J lost 0, with 12 bases in between. The germline V gene has CDR1 SNHLY and CDR2 FYNNEI. CDR3 length: 15 amino acids. CDR3 loop: CASSEGPVGSYEQYF. CDR3 bases: TGTGCCAGCAGTGAGGGCCCGGTCGGCTCCTACGAGCAGTACTTC.

This chain joins TRBV30 and TRBJ2-1; D call uncertain. V was trimmed by 2 bases and J by 12 bases, leaving 11 bases between them. The CDR3 is 11 amino acids. CDR1 is GTSNPN and CDR2 is SVGIG in the germline V gene (reference sequence). CDR3 nucleotide sequence: TGTGCCTGGAGTTATACCATAGGGCAGTTCTTC. Translation gives CAWSYTIGQFF.